This passage covers 3 T cell receptor beta chains from one sample sequenced in a study of post-analysis software for immune sequencing data (dated by TCRdb to the mid-2010s). Beyond this particular receptor, the publication reports: Significantly higher frequencies in patients than in controls were found for five or six TRBV segments, including TRBV5-6, TRBV5-1 and TRBV20-1.

These receptors' antigens are unknown. Libraries were constructed by PCR. The instrument given in TCRdb is Illumina HiSeq 2500. To reduce PCR and sequencing biases, unique molecular identifiers were incorporated into the TCR beta cDNA libraries. In-frame beta chains were kept once TCRdb had trimmed the public reads at Q25 with fastp and called clones with MiXCR. Entries that share a CDR3 protein sequence are merged under the most common genes and DNA. Across this sample there are 600,000 to 750,000 distinct CDR3 sequences, with around 60% seen only once. The ten largest clones add up to over 9% of the sample. The sample taken for sequencing was blood. These receptors were taken from a girl aged 2 to 10 with multiple sclerosis.

The CDR3 bases are TGTGCCAGCACTTTATCAGGGGGAAAACTGTTTTTT. Its translation is CASTLSGGKLFF. The V and J genes are TRBV7-2 and TRBJ1-4; TRBD1 matches 7 bases. This CDR3 has 12 residues. The germline CDR1 and CDR2 sequences are SGHTA and FQGNSA. V was clipped by 7 bases and J by 10 bases; unmatched bases: 6. Full variable domain (missing parts from reference TRBV7-2 and TRBJ1-4): GAGVSQSPSNKVTEKGKDVELRCDPISGHTALYWYRQSLGQGLEFLIYFQGNSAPDKSGLPSDRFSAERTGGSVSTLTIQRTQQEDSAVYLCASTLSGGKLFFGSGTQLSVL.

The chain couples TRBV6-6 to TRBJ2-7; D is unresolved. V was clipped by 6 bases and J by 4 bases, with 13 bases between them. The CDR3 has 13 residues. Germline loops: CDR1 MNHNY, CDR2 SVGAGI (reference sequence). This CDR3 reads CASSETGLYEQYF. DNA for the CDR3: TGTGCCAGCAGCGAAACCGGGTTGTACGAGCAGTACTTC.

J is TRBJ2-7 and V is TRBV12-3 or TRBV12-4; D is undetermined. The CDR3 sequence is 14 residues long. The germline V and J ends were trimmed by 3 bases and 10 bases, with 19 bases remaining between them. CDR3 nucleotide sequence: TGTGCCAGCAGTTTCCCGTCTGACACATCTACCCAGTACTTC. This encodes CASSFPSDTSTQYF.